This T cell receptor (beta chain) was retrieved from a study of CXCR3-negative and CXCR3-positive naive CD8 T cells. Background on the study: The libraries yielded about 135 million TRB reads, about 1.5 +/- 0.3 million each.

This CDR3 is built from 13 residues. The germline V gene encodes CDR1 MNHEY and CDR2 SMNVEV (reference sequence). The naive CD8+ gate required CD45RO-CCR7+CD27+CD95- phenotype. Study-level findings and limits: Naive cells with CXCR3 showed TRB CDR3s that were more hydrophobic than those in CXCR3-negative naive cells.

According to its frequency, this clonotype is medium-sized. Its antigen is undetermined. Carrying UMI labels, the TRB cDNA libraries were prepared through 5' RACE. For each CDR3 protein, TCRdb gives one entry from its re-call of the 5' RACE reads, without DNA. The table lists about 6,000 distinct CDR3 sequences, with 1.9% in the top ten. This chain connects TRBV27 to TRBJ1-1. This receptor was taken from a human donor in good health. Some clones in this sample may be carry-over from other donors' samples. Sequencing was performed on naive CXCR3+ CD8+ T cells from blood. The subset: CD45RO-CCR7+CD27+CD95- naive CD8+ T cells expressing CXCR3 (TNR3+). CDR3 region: CASSLSLNTEAFF.